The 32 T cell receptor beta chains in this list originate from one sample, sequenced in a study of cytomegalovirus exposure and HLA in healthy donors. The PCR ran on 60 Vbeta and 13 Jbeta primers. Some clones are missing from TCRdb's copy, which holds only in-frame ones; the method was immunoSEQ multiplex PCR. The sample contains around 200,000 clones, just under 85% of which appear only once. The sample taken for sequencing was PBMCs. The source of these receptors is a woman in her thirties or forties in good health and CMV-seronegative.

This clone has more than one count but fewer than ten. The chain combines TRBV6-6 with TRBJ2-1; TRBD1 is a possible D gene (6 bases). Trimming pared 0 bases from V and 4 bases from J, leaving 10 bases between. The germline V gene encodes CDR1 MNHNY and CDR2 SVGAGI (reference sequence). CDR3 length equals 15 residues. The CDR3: CASSYSRGGYNEQFF. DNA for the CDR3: TGTGCCAGCAGTTACTCGAGAGGGGGTTACAATGAGCAGTTCTTC.

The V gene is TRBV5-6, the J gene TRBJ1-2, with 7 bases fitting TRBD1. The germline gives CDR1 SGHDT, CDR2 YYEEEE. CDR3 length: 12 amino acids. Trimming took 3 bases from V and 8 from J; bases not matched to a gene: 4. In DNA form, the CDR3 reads TGTGCCAGCAGCTCGGGACAGCGGGGCTACACCTTC. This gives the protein CASSSGQRGYTF.

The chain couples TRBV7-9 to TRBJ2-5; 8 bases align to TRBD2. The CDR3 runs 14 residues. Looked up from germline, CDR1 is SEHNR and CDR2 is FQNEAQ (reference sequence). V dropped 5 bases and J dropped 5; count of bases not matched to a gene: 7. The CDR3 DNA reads TGTGCCAGCAGCCCAGGACTAGCTTGGGAGACCCAGTACTTC. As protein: CASSPGLAWETQYF.

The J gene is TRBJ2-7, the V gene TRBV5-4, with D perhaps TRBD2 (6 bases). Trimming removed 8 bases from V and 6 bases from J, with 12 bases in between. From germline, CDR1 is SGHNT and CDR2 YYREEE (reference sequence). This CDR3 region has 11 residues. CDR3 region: CASSGVGEQYF. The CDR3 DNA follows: TGTGCCAGTTCGGGGGTAGGCGAGCAGTACTTC. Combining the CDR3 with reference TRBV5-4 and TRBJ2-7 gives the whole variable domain ETGVTQSPTHLIKTRGQQVTLRCSSQSGHNTVSWYQQALGQGPQFIFQYYREEENGRGNFPPRFSGLQFPNYSSELNVNALELDDSALYLCASSGVGEQYFGPGTRLTVT.

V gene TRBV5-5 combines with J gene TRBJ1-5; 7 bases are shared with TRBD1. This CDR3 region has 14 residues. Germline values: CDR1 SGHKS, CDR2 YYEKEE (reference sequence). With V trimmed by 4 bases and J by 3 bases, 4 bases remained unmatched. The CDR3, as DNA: TGTGCCAGCAGCGCGGGACAGATCAATCAGCCCCAGCATTTT. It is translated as CASSAGQINQPQHF.

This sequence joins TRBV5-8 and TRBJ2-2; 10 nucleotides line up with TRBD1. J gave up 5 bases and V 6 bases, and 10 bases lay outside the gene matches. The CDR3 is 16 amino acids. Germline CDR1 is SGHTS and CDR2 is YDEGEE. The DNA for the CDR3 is TGTGCCAGCAACTCCCGTGGACAGGGGGGGACCGGGGAGCTGTTTTTT. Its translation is CASNSRGQGGTGELFF.

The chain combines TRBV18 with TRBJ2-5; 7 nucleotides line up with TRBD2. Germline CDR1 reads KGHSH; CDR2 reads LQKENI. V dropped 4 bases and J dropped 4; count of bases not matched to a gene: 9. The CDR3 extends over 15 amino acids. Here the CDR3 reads CASSLSGTTGETQYF. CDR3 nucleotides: TGTGCCAGCTCACTATCCGGGACTACGGGAGAGACCCAGTACTTC.

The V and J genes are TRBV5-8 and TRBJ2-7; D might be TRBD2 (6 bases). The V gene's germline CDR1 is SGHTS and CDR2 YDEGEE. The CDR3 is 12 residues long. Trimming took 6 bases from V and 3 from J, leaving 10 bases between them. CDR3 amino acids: CASTAGGYEQYF. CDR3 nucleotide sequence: TGTGCCAGCACGGCCGGGGGCTACGAGCAGTACTTC.

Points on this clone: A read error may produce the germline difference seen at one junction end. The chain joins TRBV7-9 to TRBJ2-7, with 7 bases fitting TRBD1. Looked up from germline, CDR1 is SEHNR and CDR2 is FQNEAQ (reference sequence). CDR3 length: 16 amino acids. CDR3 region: CSSSLTQGDSTYEQYF. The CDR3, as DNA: TGTTCCAGCAGCTTAACGCAGGGGGATTCTACCTACGAGCAGTACTTC. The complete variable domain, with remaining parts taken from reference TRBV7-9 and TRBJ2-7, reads DTGVSQNPRHKITKRGQNVTFRCDPISEHNRLYWYRQTLGQGPEFLTYFQNEAQLEKSRLLSDRFSAERPKGSFSTLEIQRTEQGDSAMYLCSSSLTQGDSTYEQYFGPGTRLTVT.

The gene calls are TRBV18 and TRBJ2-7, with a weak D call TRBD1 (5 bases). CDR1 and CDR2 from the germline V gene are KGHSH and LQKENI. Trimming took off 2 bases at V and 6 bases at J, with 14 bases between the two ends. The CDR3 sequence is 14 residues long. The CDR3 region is CASSPLDLRGEQYF. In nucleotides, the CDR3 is TGTGCCAGCTCACCATTAGATCTAAGGGGCGAGCAGTACTTC.

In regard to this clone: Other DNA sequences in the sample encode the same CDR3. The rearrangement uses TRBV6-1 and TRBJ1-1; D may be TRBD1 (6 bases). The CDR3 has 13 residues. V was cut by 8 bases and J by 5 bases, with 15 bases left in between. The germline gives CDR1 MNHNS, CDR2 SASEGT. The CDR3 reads CASGQGRNTEAFF. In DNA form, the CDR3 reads TGTGCCAGCGGTCAGGGGCGGAATACTGAAGCTTTCTTT.

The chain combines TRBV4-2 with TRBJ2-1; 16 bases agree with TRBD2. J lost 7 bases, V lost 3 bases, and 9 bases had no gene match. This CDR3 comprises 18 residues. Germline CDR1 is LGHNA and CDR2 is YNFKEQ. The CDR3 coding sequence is TGTGCCAGCAGCCAGCCGGGACTAGCGGGGGGGCCGAGGAATGAGCAGTTCTTC. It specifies CASSQPGLAGGPRNEQFF.

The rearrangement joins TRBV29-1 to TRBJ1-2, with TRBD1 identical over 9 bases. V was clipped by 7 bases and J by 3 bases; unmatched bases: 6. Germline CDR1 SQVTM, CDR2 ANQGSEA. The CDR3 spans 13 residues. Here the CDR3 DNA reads TGCAGCGCACAGGGGGCGTATGACTATGGCTACACCTTC. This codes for CSAQGAYDYGYTF. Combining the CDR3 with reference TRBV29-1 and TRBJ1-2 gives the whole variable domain SAVISQKPSRDICQRGTSLTIQCQVDSQVTMMFWYRQQPGQSLTLIATANQGSEATYESGFVIDKFPISRPNLTFSTLTVSNMSPEDSSIYLCSAQGAYDYGYTFGSGTRLTVV.

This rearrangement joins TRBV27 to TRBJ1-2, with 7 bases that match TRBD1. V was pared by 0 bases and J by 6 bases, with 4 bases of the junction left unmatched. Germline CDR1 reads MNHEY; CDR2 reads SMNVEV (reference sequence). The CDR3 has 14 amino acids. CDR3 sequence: CASSLSRGVNGYTF. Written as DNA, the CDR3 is TGTGCCAGCAGTTTATCCAGGGGGGTAAATGGCTACACCTTC.

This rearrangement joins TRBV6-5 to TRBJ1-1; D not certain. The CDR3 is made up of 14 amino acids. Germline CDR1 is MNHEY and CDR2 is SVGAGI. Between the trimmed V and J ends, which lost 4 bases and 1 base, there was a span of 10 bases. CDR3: CASSFASGNTEAFF. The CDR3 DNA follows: TGTGCCAGCAGTTTCGCCTCAGGGAACACTGAAGCTTTCTTT.

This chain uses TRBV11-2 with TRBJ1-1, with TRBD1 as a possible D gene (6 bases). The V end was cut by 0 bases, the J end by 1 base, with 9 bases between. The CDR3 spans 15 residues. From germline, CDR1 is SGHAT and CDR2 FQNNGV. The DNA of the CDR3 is TGTGCCAGCAGCTTAGACGGACAGCGGAACACTGAAGCTTTCTTT. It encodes CASSLDGQRNTEAFF.

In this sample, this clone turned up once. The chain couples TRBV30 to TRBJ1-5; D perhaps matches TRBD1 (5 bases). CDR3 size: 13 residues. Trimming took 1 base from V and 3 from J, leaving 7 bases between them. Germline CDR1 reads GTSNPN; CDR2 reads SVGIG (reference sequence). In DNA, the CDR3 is TGTGCCTGGAGTGACAGGACCAATCAGCCCCAGCATTTT. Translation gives CAWSDRTNQPQHF.

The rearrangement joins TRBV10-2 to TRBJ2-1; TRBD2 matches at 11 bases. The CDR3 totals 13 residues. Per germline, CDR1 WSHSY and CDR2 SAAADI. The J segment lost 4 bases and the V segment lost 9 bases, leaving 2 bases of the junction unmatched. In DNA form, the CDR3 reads TGCGCCAGTACTAGCGGGGGATACAATGAGCAGTTCTTC. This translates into CASTSGGYNEQFF.

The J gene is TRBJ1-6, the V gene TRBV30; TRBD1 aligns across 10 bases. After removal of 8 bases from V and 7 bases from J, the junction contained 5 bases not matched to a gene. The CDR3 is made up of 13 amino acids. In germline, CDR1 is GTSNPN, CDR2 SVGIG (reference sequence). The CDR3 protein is CAGAGQGNSPLHF. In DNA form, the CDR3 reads TGTGCCGGAGCGGGACAGGGGAATTCACCCCTCCACTTT.

CDR3 sequence reads: CASSLGVGGEQYF. In nucleotides, the CDR3 is TGTGCCAGCAGCTTAGGGGTGGGGGGCGAGCAGTACTTC. This sequence joins TRBV7-8 and TRBJ2-7; perhaps TRBD2 as D (6 bases). Trimming took 1 base from V and 6 from J, leaving 10 bases between them. The CDR3 is 13 amino acids. Germline CDR1 is SGHVS and CDR2 is FQNEAQ.

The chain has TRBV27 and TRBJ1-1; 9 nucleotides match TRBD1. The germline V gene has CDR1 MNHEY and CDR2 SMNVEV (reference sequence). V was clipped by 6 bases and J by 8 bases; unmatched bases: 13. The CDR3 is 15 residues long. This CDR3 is CASRAKQGATCEAFF. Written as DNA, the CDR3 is TGTGCCAGCAGAGCCAAACAGGGGGCCACCTGCGAAGCTTTCTTT.

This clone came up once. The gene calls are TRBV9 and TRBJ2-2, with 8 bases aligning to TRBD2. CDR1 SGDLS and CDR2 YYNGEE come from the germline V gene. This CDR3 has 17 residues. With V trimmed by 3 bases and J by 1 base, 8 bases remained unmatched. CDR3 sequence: CASSAPRTSLNTGELFF. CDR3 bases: TGTGCCAGCAGCGCCCCCCGGACTAGCTTGAACACCGGGGAGCTGTTTTTT.

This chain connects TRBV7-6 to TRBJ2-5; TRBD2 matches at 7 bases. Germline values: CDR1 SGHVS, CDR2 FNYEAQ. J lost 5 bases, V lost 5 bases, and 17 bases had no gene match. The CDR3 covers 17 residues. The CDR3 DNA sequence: TGTGCCAGCAGCCTAGACCGTTCGGGGGGAGCGTGGGAGACCCAGTACTTC. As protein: CASSLDRSGGAWETQYF. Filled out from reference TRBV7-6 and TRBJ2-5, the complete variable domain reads GAGVSQSPRYKVTKRGQDVALRCDPISGHVSLYWYRQALGQGPEFLTYFNYEAQQDKSGLPNDRFSAERPEGSISTLTIQRTEQRDSAMYRCASSLDRSGGAWETQYFGPGTRLLVL.

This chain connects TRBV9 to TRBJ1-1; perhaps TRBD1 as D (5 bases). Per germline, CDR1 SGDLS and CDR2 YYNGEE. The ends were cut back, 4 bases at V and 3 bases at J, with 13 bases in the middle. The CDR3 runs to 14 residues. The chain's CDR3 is CASSPSGGYTEAFF. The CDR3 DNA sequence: TGTGCCAGCAGCCCCTCGGGGGGGTACACTGAAGCTTTCTTT.

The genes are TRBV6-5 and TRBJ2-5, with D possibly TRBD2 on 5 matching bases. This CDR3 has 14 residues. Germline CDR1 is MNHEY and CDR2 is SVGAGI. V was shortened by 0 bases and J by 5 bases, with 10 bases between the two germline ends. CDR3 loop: CASSYSETTETQYF. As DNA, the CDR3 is TGTGCCAGCAGTTACTCAGAGACTACGGAGACCCAGTACTTC.

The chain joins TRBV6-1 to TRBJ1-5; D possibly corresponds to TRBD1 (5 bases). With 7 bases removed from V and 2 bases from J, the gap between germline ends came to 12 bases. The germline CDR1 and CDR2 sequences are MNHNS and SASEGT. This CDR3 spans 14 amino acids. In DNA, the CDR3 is TGTGCCAGCAAGGAGTCGGGGGGCAATCAGCCCCAGCATTTT. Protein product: CASKESGGNQPQHF.

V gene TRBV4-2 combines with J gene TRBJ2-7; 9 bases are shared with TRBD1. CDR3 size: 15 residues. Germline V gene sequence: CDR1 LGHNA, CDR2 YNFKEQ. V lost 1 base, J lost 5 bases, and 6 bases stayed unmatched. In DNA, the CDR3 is TGTGCCAGCAGCCAAGTAGGGACAGGGTTCAACGAGCAGTACTTC. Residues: CASSQVGTGFNEQYF.

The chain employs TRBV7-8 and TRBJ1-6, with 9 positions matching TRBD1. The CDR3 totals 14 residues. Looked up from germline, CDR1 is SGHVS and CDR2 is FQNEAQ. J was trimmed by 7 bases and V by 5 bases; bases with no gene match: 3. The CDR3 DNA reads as TGTGCCAGCAGCAAGGGACAGGGAAATTCACCCCTCCACTTT. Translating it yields CASSKGQGNSPLHF.

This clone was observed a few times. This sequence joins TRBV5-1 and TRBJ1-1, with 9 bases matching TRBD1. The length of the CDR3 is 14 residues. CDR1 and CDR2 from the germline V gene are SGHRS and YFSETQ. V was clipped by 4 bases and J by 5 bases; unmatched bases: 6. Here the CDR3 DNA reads TGCGCCAGCAGCGTAAGACAGGGGGGGACTGAAGCTTTCTTT. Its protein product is CASSVRQGGTEAFF.

The CDR3 is CASSVQASSPDTQYF. The CDR3 DNA reads TGTGCCAGCAGCGTACAAGCGTCATCCCCAGATACGCAGTATTTT. This rearrangement joins TRBV9 to TRBJ2-3; D gene unclear. Trimming took 1 base from V and 4 from J, leaving 13 bases between them. This CDR3 region has 15 residues. Looked up from germline, CDR1 is SGDLS and CDR2 is YYNGEE.

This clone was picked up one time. The CDR3 protein is CASSYSGEAYEQYF. The CDR3 DNA is TGTGCCAGCAGTTACTCCGGGGAGGCCTACGAGCAGTACTTC. The chain employs TRBV6-6 and TRBJ2-7, with D possibly TRBD2 on 6 matching bases. The CDR3 covers 14 residues. The V gene's germline CDR1 is MNHNY and CDR2 SVGAGI (reference sequence). V gave up 0 bases and J gave up 2 bases, with 8 bases separating them.

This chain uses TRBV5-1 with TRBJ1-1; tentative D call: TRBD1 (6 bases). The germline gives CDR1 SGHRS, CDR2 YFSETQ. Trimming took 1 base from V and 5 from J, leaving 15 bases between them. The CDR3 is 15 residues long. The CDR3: CASSLMSQGGTEAFF. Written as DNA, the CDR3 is TGCGCCAGCAGCTTGATGTCACAGGGAGGGACTGAAGCTTTCTTT. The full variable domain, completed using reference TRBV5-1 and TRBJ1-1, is KAGVTQTPRYLIKTRGQQVTLSCSPISGHRSVSWYQQTPGQGLQFLFEYFSETQRNKGNFPGRFSGRQFSNSRSEMNVSTLELGDSALYLCASSLMSQGGTEAFFGQGTRLTVV.